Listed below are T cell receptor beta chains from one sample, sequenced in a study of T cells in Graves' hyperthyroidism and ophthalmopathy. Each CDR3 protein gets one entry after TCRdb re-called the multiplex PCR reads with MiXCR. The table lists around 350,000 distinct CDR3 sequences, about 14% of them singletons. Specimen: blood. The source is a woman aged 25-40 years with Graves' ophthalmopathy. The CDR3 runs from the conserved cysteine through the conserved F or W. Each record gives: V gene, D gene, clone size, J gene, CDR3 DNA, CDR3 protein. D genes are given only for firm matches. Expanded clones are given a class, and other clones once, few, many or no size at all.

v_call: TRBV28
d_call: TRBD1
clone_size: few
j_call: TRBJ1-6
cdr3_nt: TGTGCCAGCACCCTCTTTCTAGGGGCAGGGGGCCAGAATTCACCCCTCCACTTT
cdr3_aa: CASTLFLGAGGQNSPLHF

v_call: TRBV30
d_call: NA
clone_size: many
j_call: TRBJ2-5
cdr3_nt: TGTGCCTGGAGTGTGTTATCTAAGGGAGACCAGTACTTC
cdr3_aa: CAWSVLSKGDQYF

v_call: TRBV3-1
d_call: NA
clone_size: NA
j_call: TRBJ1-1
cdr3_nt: TGTGCCAGCAGTTACAACGGCCAGTTACGTGAAGCTTTCTTT
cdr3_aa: CASSYNGQLREAFF

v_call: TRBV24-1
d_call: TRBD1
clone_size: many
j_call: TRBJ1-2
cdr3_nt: TGTGCCACCAGTAAATCAGGGGGCATCGACTATGGCTACACCTTC
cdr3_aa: CATSKSGGIDYGYTF

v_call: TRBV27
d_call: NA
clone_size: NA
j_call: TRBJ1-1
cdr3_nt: TGTGCCAGCAGTTTAAGTGTAAACAGACCAAACACTGAAGCTTTCTTT
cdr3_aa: CASSLSVNRPNTEAFF

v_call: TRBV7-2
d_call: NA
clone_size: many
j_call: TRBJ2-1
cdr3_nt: TGTGCCAGCAGCCGCCTGAGGACTACCTCCTACAATGAGCAGTTCTTC
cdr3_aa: CASSRLRTTSYNEQFF

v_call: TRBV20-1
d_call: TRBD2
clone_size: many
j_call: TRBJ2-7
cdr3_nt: TGCAGTGCTAGAAAACTAGCGGGGGACCAGCAGTACTTC
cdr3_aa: CSARKLAGDQQYF

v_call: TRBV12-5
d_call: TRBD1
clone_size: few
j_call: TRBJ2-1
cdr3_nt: TGTGCTAGTGGCCCGGGACAGGGCTTCCATGAGCAGTTCTTC
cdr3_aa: CASGPGQGFHEQFF

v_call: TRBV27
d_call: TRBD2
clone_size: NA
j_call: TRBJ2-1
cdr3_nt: TGTGCCAGCAGTAGGAATCCCGGTCCTGGGCGGGGGGGAATTTTGCCGTTCTTC
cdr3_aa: CASSRNPGPGRGGILPFF

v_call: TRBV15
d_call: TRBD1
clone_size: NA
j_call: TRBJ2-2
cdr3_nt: TGTGCCACCAGCAGAGACCACAGGGGATACACCGGGGAGCTGTTTTTT
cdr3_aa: CATSRDHRGYTGELFF

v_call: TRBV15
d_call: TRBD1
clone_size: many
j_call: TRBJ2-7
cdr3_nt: TGTGCCACCGGACAGGAAGACTACGAGCAGTACTTC
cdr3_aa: CATGQEDYEQYF

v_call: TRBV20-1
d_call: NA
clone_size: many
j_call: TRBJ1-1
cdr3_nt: TGCAGTGCCTTCGTTATGAACACTGAAGCTTTCTTT
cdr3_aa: CSAFVMNTEAFF

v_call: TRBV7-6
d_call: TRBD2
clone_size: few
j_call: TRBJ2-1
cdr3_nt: TGTGCCAGCAGCTTAACTAGCGGGGGCGGGAATGAGCAGTTCTTC
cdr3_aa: CASSLTSGGGNEQFF

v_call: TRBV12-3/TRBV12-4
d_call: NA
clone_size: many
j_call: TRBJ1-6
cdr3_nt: TGTGCCAGCAGTTTCTCAATGGTAGAAGATTCACCCCTCCACTTT
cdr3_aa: CASSFSMVEDSPLHF

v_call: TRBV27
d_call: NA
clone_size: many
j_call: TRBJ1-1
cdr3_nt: TGTGCCAGCAGTCCATTAATCACCAGGGGTCCACCTCATCCTGAAGCTTTCTTT
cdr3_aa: CASSPLITRGPPHPEAFF

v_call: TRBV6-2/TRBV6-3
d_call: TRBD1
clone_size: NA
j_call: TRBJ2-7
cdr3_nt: TGTGCCAGCAGTTTCCCGGACAGGGGGCCGCGCGAGCAGTACTTC
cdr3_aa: CASSFPDRGPREQYF

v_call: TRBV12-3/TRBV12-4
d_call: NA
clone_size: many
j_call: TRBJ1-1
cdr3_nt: TGTGCCAGCAGCCCAGACACTGAAGCTTTCTTT
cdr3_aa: CASSPDTEAFF

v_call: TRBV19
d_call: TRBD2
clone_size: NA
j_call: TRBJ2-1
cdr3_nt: TGTGCCAGTAGGACTAGCGGGGGTAACAATGAGCAGTTCTTC
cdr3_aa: CASRTSGGNNEQFF

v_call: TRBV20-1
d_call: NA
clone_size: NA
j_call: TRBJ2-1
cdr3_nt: TGCAGTGCTATAGAGACAGAAACAAATGAGCAGTTCTTC
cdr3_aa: CSAIETETNEQFF

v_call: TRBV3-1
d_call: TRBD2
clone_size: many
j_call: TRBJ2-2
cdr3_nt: TGTGCCAGCAGCCTGCGGGGGGGCCATTCCGGGGAGCTGTTTTTT
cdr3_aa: CASSLRGGHSGELFF

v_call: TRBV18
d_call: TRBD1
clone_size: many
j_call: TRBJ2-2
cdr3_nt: TGTGCCAGCTCACCACGCACAGGGGGCGCTTCCGGGGAGCTGTTTTTT
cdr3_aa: CASSPRTGGASGELFF

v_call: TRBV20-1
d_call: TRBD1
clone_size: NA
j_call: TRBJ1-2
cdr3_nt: TGCAGTGCGAAGGGGGGACAGTCTGGCTACACCTTC
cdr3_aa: CSAKGGQSGYTF

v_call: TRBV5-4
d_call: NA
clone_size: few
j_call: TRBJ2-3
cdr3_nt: TGTGCCAGCAGCTTGGGGGCTCCTCCTAGCACAGATACGCAGTATTTT
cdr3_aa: CASSLGAPPSTDTQYF

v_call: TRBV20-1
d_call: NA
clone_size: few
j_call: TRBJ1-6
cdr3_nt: TGCAGTGCTAGAGATGAGGGACGCCCTGGTTCACCCCTCCACTTT
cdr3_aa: CSARDEGRPGSPLHF

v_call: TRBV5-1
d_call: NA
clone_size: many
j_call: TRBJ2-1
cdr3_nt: TGCGCCAGCAGCCAAGACACCCTTGGGAACAATGAGCAGTTCTTC
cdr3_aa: CASSQDTLGNNEQFF

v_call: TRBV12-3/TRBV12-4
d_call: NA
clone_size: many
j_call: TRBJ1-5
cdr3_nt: TGTGCCAGCAGCATAGGGGGACCCAATCAGCCCCAGCATTTT
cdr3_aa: CASSIGGPNQPQHF

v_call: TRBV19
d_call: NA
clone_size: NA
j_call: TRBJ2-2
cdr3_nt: TGTGCCAGTAGTAACCAGGGTTGGACCGGGGAGCTGTTTTTT
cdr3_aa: CASSNQGWTGELFF

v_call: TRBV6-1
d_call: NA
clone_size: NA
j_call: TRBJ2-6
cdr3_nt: TGTACCAGTAGCTCTGGGGCCAACGTCCTGACTTTC
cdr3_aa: CTSSSGANVLTF

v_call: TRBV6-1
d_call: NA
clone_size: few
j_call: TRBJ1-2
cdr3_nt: TGTGCCAGCAGTTGGGGGGGGCAGGATGGCTACACCTTC
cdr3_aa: CASSWGGQDGYTF

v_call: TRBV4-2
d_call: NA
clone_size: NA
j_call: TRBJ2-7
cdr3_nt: TGTGCCAGCAGCCAAGAGAGCGGCCACCTCTACGAGCAGTACTTC
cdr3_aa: CASSQESGHLYEQYF

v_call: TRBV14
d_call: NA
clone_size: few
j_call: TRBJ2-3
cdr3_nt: TGTGCCAGCAGCCAGAATCCCGGGGCCTTCGAGTATTTT
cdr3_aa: CASSQNPGAFEYF

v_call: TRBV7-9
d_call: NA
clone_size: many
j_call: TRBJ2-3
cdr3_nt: TGTGCCAGCAGCCCTAGCGAAAGCACAGATACGCAGTATTTT
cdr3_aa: CASSPSESTDTQYF

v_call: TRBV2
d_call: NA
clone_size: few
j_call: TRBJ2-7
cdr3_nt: TGTGCCAGCAGTGAATTTATAGGGGTCGACGAGCAGTACTTC
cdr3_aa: CASSEFIGVDEQYF

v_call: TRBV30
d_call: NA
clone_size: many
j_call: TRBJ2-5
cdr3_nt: TGTGCCTGGCAAGGGTCTCCAAAAAACCAAGAGACCCAGTACTTC
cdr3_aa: CAWQGSPKNQETQYF

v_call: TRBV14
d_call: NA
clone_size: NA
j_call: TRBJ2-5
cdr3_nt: TGTGCCAGCAGCCGGCTGGGGGGGCGGGGGCGGGAGACCCAGTACTTC
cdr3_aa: CASSRLGGRGRETQYF

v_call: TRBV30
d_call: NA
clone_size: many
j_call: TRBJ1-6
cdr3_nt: TGTGCCTGGAGGGACCCGGGACCGTATAATTCACCCCTCCACTTT
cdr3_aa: CAWRDPGPYNSPLHF

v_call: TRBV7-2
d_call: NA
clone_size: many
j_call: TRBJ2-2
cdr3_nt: TGTGCCAGCAGCCCCCCGGGACTTTTCACCGGGGAGCTGTTTTTT
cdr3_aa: CASSPPGLFTGELFF

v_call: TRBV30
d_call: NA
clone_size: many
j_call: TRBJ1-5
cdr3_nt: TGTGCCTGGAGTGGATGGGTCGGGCAGCCCCAGCATTTT
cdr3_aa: CAWSGWVGQPQHF

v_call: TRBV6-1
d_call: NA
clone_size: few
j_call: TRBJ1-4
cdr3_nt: TGTGCCAGCAGTGTGTCTGCAACTAATGAAAAACTGTTTTTT
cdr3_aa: CASSVSATNEKLFF

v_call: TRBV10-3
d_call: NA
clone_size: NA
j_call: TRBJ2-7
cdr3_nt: TGTGCCATCAGTGAGTCGAGACCGAACCCCTACGAGCAGTACTTC
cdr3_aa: CAISESRPNPYEQYF

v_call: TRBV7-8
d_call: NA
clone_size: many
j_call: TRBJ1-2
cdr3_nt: TGTGCCAGCAGCTTAGCGGACGGTGGCTATGGCTACACCTTC
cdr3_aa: CASSLADGGYGYTF

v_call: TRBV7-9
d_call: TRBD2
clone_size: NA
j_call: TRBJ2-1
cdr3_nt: TGTGCCAGCAGCTCCCCCACTAGCGGGACTCGGCAAGAGCAGTTCTTC
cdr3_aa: CASSSPTSGTRQEQFF

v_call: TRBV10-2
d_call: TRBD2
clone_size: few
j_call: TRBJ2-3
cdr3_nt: TGCGCCAGCAGACCCGGGGGGACTGCTCCTAGCACAGATACGCAGTATTTT
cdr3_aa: CASRPGGTAPSTDTQYF

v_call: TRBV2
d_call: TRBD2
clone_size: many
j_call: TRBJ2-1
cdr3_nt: TGTGCCAGCAGTGTGCGGGGGGCCCTCGACAATGAGCAGTTCTTC
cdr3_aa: CASSVRGALDNEQFF

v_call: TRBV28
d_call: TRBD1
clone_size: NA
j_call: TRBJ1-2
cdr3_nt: TGTGCCAGCAGTGCCCGGGACAGACCCTATGGCTACACCTTC
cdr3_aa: CASSARDRPYGYTF

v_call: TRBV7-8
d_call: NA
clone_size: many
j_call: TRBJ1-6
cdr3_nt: TGTGCCAGCAGCCTCCGAGGGCAGGGGAATTCACCCCTCCACTTT
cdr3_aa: CASSLRGQGNSPLHF

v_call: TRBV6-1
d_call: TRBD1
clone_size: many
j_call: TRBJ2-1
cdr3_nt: TGTGCCAGCAGCGGGCCGAGGGGTACAGGGGCCCAAAACAATGAGCAGTTCTTC
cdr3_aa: CASSGPRGTGAQNNEQFF